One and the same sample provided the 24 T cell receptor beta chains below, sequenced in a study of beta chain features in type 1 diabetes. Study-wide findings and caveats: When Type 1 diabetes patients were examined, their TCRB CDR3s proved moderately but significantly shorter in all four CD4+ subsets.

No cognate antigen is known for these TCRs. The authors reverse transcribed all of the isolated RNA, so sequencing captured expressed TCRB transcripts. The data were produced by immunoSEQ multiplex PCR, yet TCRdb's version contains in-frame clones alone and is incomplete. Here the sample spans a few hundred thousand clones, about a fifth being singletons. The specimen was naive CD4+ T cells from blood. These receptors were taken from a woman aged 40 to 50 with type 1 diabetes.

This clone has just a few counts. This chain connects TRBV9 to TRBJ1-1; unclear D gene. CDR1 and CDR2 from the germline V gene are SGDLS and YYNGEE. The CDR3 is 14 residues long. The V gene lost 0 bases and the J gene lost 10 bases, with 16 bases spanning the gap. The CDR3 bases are TGTGCCAGCAGCGTAGGCTTGCCAGGTCTTGGAGCTTTCTTT. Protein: CASSVGLPGLGAFF.

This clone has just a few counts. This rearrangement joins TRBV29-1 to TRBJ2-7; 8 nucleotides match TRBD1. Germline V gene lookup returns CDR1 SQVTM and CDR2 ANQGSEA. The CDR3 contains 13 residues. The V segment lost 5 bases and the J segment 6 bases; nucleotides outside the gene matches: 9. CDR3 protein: CSVYRDRLSEQYF. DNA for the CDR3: TGCAGCGTTTACCGGGACAGGCTATCCGAGCAGTACTTC.

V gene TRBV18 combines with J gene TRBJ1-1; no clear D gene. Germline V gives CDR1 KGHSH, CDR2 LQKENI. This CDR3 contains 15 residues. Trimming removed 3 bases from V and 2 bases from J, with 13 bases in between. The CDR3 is CASSPTTDGNTEAFF. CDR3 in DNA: TGTGCCAGCTCACCGACTACGGACGGAAACACTGAAGCTTTCTTT.

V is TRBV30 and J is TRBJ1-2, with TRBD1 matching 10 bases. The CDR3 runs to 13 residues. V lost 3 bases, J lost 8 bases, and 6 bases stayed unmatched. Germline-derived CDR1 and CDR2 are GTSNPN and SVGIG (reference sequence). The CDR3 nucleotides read TGTGCCTGGAGCCCGGGACAGGGGAGCGGCTACACCTTC. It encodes CAWSPGQGSGYTF.

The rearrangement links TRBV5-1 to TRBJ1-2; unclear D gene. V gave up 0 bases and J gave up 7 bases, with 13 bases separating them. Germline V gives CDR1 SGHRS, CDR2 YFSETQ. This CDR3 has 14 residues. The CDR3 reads CASSLGEGLGGYTF. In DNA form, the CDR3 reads TGCGCCAGCAGCTTGGGAGAGGGTCTTGGTGGCTACACCTTC.

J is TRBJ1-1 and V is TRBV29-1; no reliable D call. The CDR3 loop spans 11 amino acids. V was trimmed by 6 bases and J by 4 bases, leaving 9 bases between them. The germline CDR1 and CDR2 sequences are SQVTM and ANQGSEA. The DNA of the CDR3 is TGCAGCGTGCGAGGTGTCACTGAAGCTTTCTTT. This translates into CSVRGVTEAFF.

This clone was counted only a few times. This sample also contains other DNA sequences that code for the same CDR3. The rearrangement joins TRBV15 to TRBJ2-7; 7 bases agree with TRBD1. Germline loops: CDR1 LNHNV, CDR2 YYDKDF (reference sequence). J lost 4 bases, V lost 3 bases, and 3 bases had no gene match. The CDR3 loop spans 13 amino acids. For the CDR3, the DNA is TGTGCCACCAGCAGGGAACAGGGGTACGAGCAGTACTTC. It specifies CATSREQGYEQYF.

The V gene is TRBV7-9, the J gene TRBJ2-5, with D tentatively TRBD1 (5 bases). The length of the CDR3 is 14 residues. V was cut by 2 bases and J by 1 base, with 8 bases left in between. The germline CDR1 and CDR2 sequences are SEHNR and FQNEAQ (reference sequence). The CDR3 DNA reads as TGTGCCAGCAGCTTATTCCAGGGCCAAGAGACCCAGTACTTC. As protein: CASSLFQGQETQYF.

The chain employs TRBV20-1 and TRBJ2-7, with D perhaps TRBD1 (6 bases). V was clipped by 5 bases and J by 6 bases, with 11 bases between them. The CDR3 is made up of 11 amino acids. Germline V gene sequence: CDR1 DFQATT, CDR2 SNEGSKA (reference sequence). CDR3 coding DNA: TGCAGTGCTCCGACAGGAACCGAGCAGTACTTC. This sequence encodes CSAPTGTEQYF.

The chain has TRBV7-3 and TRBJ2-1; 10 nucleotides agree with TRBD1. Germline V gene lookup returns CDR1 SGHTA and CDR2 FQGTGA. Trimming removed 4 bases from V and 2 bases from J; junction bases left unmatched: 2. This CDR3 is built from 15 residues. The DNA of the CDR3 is TGTGCCAGCAGCTCGGGACAGGGGACCTACAATGAGCAGTTCTTC. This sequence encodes CASSSGQGTYNEQFF.

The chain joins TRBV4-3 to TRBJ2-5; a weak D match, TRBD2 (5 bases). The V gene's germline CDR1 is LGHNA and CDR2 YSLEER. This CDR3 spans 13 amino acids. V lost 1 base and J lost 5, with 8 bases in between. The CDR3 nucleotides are TGCGCCAGCAGCCAAGCTCGCGGGGAGACCCAGTACTTC. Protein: CASSQARGETQYF.

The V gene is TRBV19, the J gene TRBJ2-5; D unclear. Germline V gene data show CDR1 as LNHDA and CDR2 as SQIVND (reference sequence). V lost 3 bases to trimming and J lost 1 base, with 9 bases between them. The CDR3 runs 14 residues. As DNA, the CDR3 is TGTGCCAGTAGTATTCTAAACGGCCAAGAGACCCAGTACTTC. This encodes CASSILNGQETQYF.

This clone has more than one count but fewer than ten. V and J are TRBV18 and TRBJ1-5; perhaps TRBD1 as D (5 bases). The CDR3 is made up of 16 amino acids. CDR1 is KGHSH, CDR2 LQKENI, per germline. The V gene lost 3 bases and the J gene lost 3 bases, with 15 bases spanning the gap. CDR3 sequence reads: CASSPWGDFNNQPQHF. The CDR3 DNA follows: TGTGCCAGCTCACCTTGGGGGGATTTTAACAATCAGCCCCAGCATTTT.

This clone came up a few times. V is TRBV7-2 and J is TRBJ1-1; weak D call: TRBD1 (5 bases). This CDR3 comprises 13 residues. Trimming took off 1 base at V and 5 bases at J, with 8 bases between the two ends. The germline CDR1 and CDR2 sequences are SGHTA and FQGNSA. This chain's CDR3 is CASSLGGTTEAFF. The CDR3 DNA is TGTGCCAGCAGCTTAGGGGGGACTACTGAAGCTTTCTTT.

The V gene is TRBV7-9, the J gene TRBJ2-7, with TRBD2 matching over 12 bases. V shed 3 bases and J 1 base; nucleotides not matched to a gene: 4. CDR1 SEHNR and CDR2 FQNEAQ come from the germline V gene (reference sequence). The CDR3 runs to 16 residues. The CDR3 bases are TGTGCCAGCAGCTTCCGGACTAGCGGGATATCCTACGAGCAGTACTTC. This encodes CASSFRTSGISYEQYF. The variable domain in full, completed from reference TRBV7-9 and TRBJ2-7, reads DTGVSQNPRHKITKRGQNVTFRCDPISEHNRLYWYRQTLGQGPEFLTYFQNEAQLEKSRLLSDRFSAERPKGSFSTLEIQRTEQGDSAMYLCASSFRTSGISYEQYFGPGTRLTVT.

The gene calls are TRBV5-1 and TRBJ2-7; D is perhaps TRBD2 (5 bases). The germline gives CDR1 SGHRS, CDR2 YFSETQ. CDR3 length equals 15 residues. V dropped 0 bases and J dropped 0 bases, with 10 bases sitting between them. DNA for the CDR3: TGCGCCAGCAGCTTGGGGACTTCCAGCTCCTACGAGCAGTACTTC. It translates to CASSLGTSSSYEQYF.

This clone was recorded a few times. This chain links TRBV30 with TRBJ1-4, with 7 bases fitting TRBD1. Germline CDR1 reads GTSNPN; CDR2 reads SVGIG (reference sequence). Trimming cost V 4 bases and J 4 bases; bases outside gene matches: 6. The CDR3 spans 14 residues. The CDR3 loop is CAWNEGTVNEKLFF. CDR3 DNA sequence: TGTGCCTGGAATGAAGGGACAGTTAATGAAAAACTGTTTTTT.

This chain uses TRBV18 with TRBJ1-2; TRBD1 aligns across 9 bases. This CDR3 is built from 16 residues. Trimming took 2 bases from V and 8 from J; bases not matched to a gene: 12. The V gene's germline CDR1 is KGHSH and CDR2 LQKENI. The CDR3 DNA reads TGTGCCAGCTCACCAGACCGACAGGGGGTCGAGAGAGGCTACACCTTC. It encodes CASSPDRQGVERGYTF.

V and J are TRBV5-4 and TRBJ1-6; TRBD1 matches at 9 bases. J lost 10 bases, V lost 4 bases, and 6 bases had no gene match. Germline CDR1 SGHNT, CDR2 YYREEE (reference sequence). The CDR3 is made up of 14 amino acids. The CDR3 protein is CASSVGTGKSPLHF. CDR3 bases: TGTGCCAGCAGCGTAGGGACAGGGAAATCACCCCTCCACTTT. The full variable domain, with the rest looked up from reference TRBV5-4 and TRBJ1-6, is ETGVTQSPTHLIKTRGQQVTLRCSSQSGHNTVSWYQQALGQGPQFIFQYYREEENGRGNFPPRFSGLQFPNYSSELNVNALELDDSALYLCASSVGTGKSPLHFGNGTRLTVT.

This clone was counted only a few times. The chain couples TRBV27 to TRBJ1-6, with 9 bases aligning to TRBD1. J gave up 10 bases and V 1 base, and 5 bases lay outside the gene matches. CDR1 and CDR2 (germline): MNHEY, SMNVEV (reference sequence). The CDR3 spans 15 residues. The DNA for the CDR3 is TGTGCCAGCAGTTTATGGGACAGGGTGAACTCACCCCTCCACTTT. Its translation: CASSLWDRVNSPLHF.

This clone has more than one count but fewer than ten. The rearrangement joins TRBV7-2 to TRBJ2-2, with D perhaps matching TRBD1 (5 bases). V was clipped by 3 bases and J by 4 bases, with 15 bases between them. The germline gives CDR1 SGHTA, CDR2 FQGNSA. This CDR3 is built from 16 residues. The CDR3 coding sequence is TGTGCCAGCAGCTTCCGTTCCCTCCAGGGCACCGGGGAGCTGTTTTTT. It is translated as CASSFRSLQGTGELFF.

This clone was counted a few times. In nucleotides, the CDR3 is TGTGCCAGCAGTTTATCCAGCGGCGACTACAATGAGCAGTTCTTC. This translates into CASSLSSGDYNEQFF. The chain recombines TRBV28 with TRBJ2-1, with a weak D call TRBD2 (5 bases). Per the germline V gene, CDR1 is MDHEN and CDR2 is SYDVKM. Deletions cut 1 base from V and 3 bases from J, with 10 bases between. The CDR3 totals 15 residues. The whole variable domain, filled in from reference TRBV28 and TRBJ2-1, reads DVKVTQSSRYLVKRTGEKVFLECVQDMDHENMFWYRQDPGLGLRLIYFSYDVKMKEKGDIPEGYSVSREKKERFSLILESASTNQTSMYLCASSLSSGDYNEQFFGPGTRLTVL.

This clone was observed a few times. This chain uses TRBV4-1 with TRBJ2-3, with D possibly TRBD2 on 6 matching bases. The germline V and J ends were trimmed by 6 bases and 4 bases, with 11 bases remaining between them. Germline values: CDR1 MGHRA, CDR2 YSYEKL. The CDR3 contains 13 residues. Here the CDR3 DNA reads TGCGCCAGCAGACCGGGGGAAGCAGATACGCAGTATTTT. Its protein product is CASRPGEADTQYF.

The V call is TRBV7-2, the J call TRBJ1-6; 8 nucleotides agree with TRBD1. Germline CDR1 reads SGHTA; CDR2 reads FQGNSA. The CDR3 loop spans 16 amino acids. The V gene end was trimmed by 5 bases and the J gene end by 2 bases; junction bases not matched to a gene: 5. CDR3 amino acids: CASSPTGETYNSPLHF. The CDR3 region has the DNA TGTGCCAGCAGCCCGACAGGGGAAACCTATAATTCACCCCTCCACTTT.